These T cell receptor beta chains were read from a single sample in a study of shared clonotypes between healthy human individuals. The assay was immunoSEQ multiplex PCR, and TCRdb's table has in-frame clones only and misses some. The table includes roughly 2 million clones, around 95% detected once. The specimen was naive CD4+ T cells sorted from blood. Receptors originate from a man aged 18 to 35 in good health. Each CDR3 is given with its conserved first and last residue. A D gene is named only where the DNA matches it firmly. Expanded clones are given a class, and other clones once, few, many or no size at all.

TRBJ2-5 | TRBV5-1 | TRBD2 | NA | CASSLSSGDGETQYF | TGCGCCAGCAGCTTGAGTAGCGGGGATGGAGAGACCCAGTACTTC
TRBJ2-1 | TRBV5-1 | TRBD2 | NA | CASSLTSGDIRVEQFF | TGCGCCAGCAGCTTGACTAGCGGGGATATTAGAGTTGAGCAGTTCTTC
TRBJ2-7 | TRBV18 | NA | NA | CASTFPKGGTEQYF | TGTGCCAGCACCTTCCCGAAGGGCGGCACCGAGCAGTACTTC
TRBJ2-7 | TRBV25-1 | NA | NA | CASSESLTGYYEQYF | TGTGCCAGCAGTGAATCTCTGACAGGCTACTACGAGCAGTACTTC
TRBJ2-2 | TRBV9 | NA | many | CASSVSEGTGELFF | TGTGCCAGCAGCGTCTCGGAGGGGACCGGGGAGCTGTTTTTT
TRBJ1-1 | TRBV29-1 | NA | NA | CSVESRFSTEAFF | TGCAGCGTTGAGTCGAGATTCAGCACTGAAGCTTTCTTT
TRBJ2-7 | TRBV6-5 | NA | NA | CATNGGLAPTYEQYF | TGTGCCACTAACGGGGGACTCGCGCCGACCTACGAGCAGTACTTC
TRBJ2-2 | TRBV5-1 | NA | once | CASSLGLVTGELFF | TGCGCCAGCAGCTTGGGGTTAGTCACCGGGGAGCTGTTTTTT
TRBJ1-5 | TRBV28 | NA | NA | CASSTGTNQPQHF | TGTGCCAGCAGTACAGGGACCAATCAGCCCCAGCATTTT
TRBJ1-3 | TRBV10-3 | TRBD1 | NA | CAISENRGQGNTIYF | TGTGCCATCAGTGAGAACAGGGGGCAAGGAAACACCATATATTTT
TRBJ1-1 | TRBV19 | NA | NA | CASSPYETANTEAFF | TGTGCCAGTAGTCCCTATGAGACAGCGAACACTGAAGCTTTCTTT
TRBJ1-6 | TRBV19 | TRBD1 | NA | CASSRGQGNNSPLHF | TGTGCCAGTAGCCGGGGACAGGGTAATAATTCACCCCTCCACTTT
TRBJ2-6 | TRBV5-4 | NA | once | CASSLGGNGANVLTF | TGTGCCAGCAGCTTGGGCGGGAATGGGGCCAACGTCCTGACTTTC
TRBJ1-5 | TRBV5-1 | TRBD1 | NA | CASSLSGQDNQPQHF | TGCGCCAGCAGCTTGTCGGGACAGGATAATCAGCCCCAGCATTTT
TRBJ1-1 | TRBV6-1 | TRBD1 | NA | CASSKLQGAEAFF | TGTGCCAGCAGCAAGCTACAGGGGGCTGAAGCTTTCTTT
TRBJ1-6 | TRBV5-8 | NA | NA | CASSRGQNSPLHF | TGTGCCAGCAGCCGTGGACAGAATTCACCCCTCCACTTT
TRBJ1-5 | TRBV10-2 | NA | NA | CASSLKQGANQPQHF | TGCGCCAGCAGTTTAAAACAGGGAGCTAATCAGCCCCAGCATTTT
TRBJ2-3 | TRBV7-9 | NA | NA | CASSLSTDTQYF | TGTGCCAGCAGCCTAAGCACAGATACGCAGTATTTT
TRBJ1-6 | TRBV7-2 | NA | NA | CASSLLGNSPLHF | TGTGCCAGCAGCTTGTTGGGGAATTCACCCCTCCACTTT
TRBJ2-3 | TRBV5-1 | NA | NA | CASNLWGRDPGTDTQYF | TGCGCCAGCAACCTCTGGGGCAGGGACCCAGGCACAGATACGCAGTATTTT
TRBJ1-1 | TRBV30 | NA | NA | CAWSRSDKNTEAFF | TGTGCCTGGAGTAGGTCAGACAAGAACACTGAAGCTTTCTTT
TRBJ2-3 | TRBV4-1 | TRBD2 | NA | CASSQARTSARPDTQYF | TGCGCCAGCAGCCAAGCACGGACTAGCGCGAGGCCAGATACGCAGTATTTT
TRBJ2-2 | TRBV2 | NA | NA | CASRPGRGDGELFF | TGTGCCAGCAGACCGGGACGAGGCGACGGGGAGCTGTTTTTT
TRBJ2-1 | TRBV18 | NA | NA | CASSPLTGLSGTYNEQFF | TGTGCCAGCTCACCATTGACGGGGCTATCTGGGACCTACAATGAGCAGTTCTTC
TRBJ2-2 | TRBV5-6 | NA | NA | CASSLGGPTGELFF | TGTGCCAGCAGCTTGGGAGGGCCAACCGGGGAGCTGTTTTTT